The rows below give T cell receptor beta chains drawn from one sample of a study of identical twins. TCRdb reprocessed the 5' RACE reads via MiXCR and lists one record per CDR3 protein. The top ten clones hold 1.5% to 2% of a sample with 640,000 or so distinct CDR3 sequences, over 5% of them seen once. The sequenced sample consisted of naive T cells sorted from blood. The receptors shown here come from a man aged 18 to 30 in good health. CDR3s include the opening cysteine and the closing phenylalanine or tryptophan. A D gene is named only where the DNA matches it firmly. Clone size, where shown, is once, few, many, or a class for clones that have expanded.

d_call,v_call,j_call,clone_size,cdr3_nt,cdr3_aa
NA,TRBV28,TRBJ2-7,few,TGTGCCAGCAGTCCCAATGAATGGAGGGGGCAAACCTACGAGCAGTACTTC,CASSPNEWRGQTYEQYF
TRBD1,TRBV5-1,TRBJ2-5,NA,TGCGCCAGCAGCTTGGTGGGACAGGGAAACCCAGAGACCCAGTACTTC,CASSLVGQGNPETQYF
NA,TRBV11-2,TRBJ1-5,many,TGTGCCAGCAGCTTAGTGACTGATTGGGGGGGGAGCAATCAGCCCCAGCATTTT,CASSLVTDWGGSNQPQHF
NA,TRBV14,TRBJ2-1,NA,TGTGCCAGCAGCCAATTTTCCGTGGTGGATGAGCAGTTCTTC,CASSQFSVVDEQFF
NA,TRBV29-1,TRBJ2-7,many,TGCAGCGTTGTGGGAGGCAACTCCTACGAGCAGTACTTC,CSVVGGNSYEQYF
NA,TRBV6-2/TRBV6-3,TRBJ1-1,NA,TGTGCCAGCAGTTACTCGGAGACAGGAGTCCCAGCCACTGAAGCTTTCTTT,CASSYSETGVPATEAFF
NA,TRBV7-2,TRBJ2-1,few,TGTGCCAGCAGTAAACTAGCTGCTGAGCAGTTCTTC,CASSKLAAEQFF
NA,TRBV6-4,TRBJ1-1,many,TGTGCCAGCAGTCAGACGTTCGGCAAGATGAACACTGAAGCTTTCTTT,CASSQTFGKMNTEAFF
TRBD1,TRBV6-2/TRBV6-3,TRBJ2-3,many,TGTGCCAGCACCACCCTGGACAGGGTCCCTTATACGCAGTATTTT,CASTTLDRVPYTQYF
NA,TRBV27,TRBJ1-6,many,TGTGCCAGCAGTTTCAGGGACTCACCCCTCCACTTT,CASSFRDSPLHF
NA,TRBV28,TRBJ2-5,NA,TGTGCCAGCGCACTAGGGGGTGGCCGTGAGACCCAGTACTTC,CASALGGGRETQYF
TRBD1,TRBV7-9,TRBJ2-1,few,TGTGCCAGCAGCCCTATTGGGGGACAGCCCTACAATGAGCAGTTCTTC,CASSPIGGQPYNEQFF
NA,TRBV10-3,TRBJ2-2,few,TGTGCCATCAGAACGACACTCACCGGGGAGCTGTTTTTT,CAIRTTLTGELFF
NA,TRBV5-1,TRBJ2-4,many,TGCGCCAGCAGCAACCCCCGGGACGGAGAAAGACAGTACTTC,CASSNPRDGERQYF
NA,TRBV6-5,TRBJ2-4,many,TGTGCCAGCAGTTACTCGGCGGACCTAGCCAAAAACATTCAGTACTTC,CASSYSADLAKNIQYF
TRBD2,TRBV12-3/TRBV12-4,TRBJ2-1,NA,TGTGCCAGCATGTTAGCGGGAGTCAATGAGCAGTTCTTC,CASMLAGVNEQFF
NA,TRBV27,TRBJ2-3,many,TGCGCCAGCAGCCTCCTGGGAGATACGCAGTATTTT,CASSLLGDTQYF
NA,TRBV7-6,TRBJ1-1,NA,TGTGCCACCTCAAAGGGGACACCCAACACTGAAGCTTTCTTT,CATSKGTPNTEAFF
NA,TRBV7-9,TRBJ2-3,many,TGTGCCAGCAGCGTAGGACTGGATACGCAGTATTTT,CASSVGLDTQYF
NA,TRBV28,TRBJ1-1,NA,TGTGCCAGCAGTATAACAGGAAATCAGAACACTGAAGCTTTCTTT,CASSITGNQNTEAFF
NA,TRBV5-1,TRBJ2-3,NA,TGCGCCAGCCACAGGGAATATGGGACAGATACGCAGTATTTT,CASHREYGTDTQYF
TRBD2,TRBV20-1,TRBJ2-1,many,TGCAGTGCTAGAGGTGGTAGCGGGGAGTTCTTC,CSARGGSGEFF
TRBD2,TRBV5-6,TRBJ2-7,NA,TGTGCCAGCGCGGTGCGACTAGCGACCTACGAGCAGTACTTC,CASAVRLATYEQYF
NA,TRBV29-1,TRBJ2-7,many,TGCAGCGTTGAAGATCGGGCCTACGAGCAGTACTTC,CSVEDRAYEQYF
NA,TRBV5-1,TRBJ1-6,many,TGCGCCAGCAGCCCGAGGACGATTCTCTCTCCGAATTCACCCCTCCACTTT,CASSPRTILSPNSPLHF
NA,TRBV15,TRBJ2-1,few,TGTGCCACCAGCCGAGAGCGGTCTGCCTCCTACAATGAGCAGTTCTTC,CATSRERSASYNEQFF
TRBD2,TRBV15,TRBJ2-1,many,TGTGCCACCAGCAGAGCAACGGGAGGCTCCTACAATGAGCAGTTCTTC,CATSRATGGSYNEQFF